The T cell receptor (beta chain) described here comes from a study of T cell responses to AZD1222 COVID-19 vaccine. This table comes from immunoSEQ multiplex PCR, and its TCRdb copy is limited to in-frame clones, with some not included. The data show over 70,000 clones, 85% seen once. The source is an adult in good health. Sequenced material: peripheral blood, taken on day 0 of AZD1222 vaccination.

The CDR3 reads CASSETGKVDEQYF. The CDR3 DNA follows: TGTGCCAGCAGTGAGACAGGGAAAGTAGACGAGCAGTACTTC. V and J are TRBV6-4 and TRBJ2-7; 7 bases are shared with TRBD1. CDR1 is MRHNA, CDR2 SNTAGT, per germline. The CDR3 consists of 14 residues. With 3 bases clipped from V and 5 bases from J, the junction kept 7 bases outside the gene matches.